Presented here are 22 T cell receptor beta chains from one specimen sequenced in a study of cytotoxic CD8 clonotypes in ibrutinib-treated CLL. This table comes from immunoSEQ multiplex PCR, and its TCRdb copy is limited to in-frame clones, with some not included. The profile shows 250,000 or so clones, under 80% of them singletons. The specimen comprised PBMCs, sampled after 24 months of ibrutinib treatment. The source is a human donor with chronic lymphocytic leukemia.

The V and J genes are TRBV6-5 and TRBJ2-2; D might be TRBD1 (6 bases). The V end was cut by 6 bases, the J end by 1 base, with 12 bases between. Germline-derived CDR1 and CDR2 are MNHEY and SVGAGI. CDR3 length equals 15 residues. CDR3 amino acids: CASSRTGLNTGELFF. CDR3 coding DNA: TGTGCCAGCAGCCGAACAGGGCTGAACACCGGGGAGCTGTTTTTT.

The rearrangement links TRBV27 to TRBJ1-4; 9 bases are a match to TRBD1. CDR3 size: 15 residues. Germline CDR1 is MNHEY and CDR2 is SMNVEV (reference sequence). With 5 bases clipped from V and 7 bases from J, the junction kept 8 bases outside the gene matches. The DNA of the CDR3 is TGTGCCAGCAGTCTCGGACAGGGGTTGACTGAAAAACTGTTTTTT. This encodes CASSLGQGLTEKLFF.

The J gene is TRBJ2-7, the V gene TRBV29-1; 14 positions match TRBD2. Germline CDR1 SQVTM, CDR2 ANQGSEA. Trimming at V came to 5 bases and at J to 5 bases, leaving 5 bases not matched to a gene. This CDR3 spans 14 amino acids. CDR3 in DNA: TGCAGCGTTTCCGGACTAGCGGGAGGCCACGAGCAGTACTTC. It specifies CSVSGLAGGHEQYF.

This clone has more than one count but fewer than ten. This chain connects TRBV2 to TRBJ1-2, with unresolved D. Germline V lookup: CDR1 SNHLY, CDR2 FYNNEI. The CDR3 has 14 amino acids. V was cut by 4 bases and J by 6 bases, with 15 bases left in between. The CDR3, as DNA: TGTGCCAGCAGTGTTTGGCTCCCGGTTCATGGCTACACCTTC. Protein product: CASSVWLPVHGYTF. Looking up the rest from reference TRBV2 and TRBJ1-2 gives the full variable domain: EPEVTQTPSHQVTQMGQEVILRCVPISNHLYFYWYRQILGQKVEFLVSFYNNEISEKSEIFDDQFSVERPDGSNFTLKIRSTKLEDSAMYFCASSVWLPVHGYTFGSGTRLTVV.

The V gene is TRBV27, the J gene TRBJ2-3; D is uncertain. Germline values: CDR1 MNHEY, CDR2 SMNVEV (reference sequence). The CDR3 sequence is 14 residues long. V was cut by 7 bases and J by 3 bases, with 14 bases left in between. Written as DNA, the CDR3 is TGTGCCAGCACCCAAGGTGCACGGACAGATACGCAGTATTTT. This codes for CASTQGARTDTQYF.

The chain has TRBV2 and TRBJ2-1; 11 positions match TRBD1. Germline V lookup: CDR1 SNHLY, CDR2 FYNNEI. V gave up 4 bases and J gave up 5 bases; unmatched junction bases: 4. The CDR3 consists of 15 residues. The DNA of the CDR3 is TGTGCCAGCAGTGGAGGGACAGGGGGGAACAATGAGCAGTTCTTC. Protein sequence: CASSGGTGGNNEQFF.

This clone appeared a few times. The chain couples TRBV29-1 to TRBJ1-2; 7 bases line up with TRBD1. The CDR3 length is 13 residues. V shed 7 bases and J 3 bases; nucleotides not matched to a gene: 8. From germline, CDR1 is SQVTM and CDR2 ANQGSEA. The CDR3 DNA is TGCAGCGCTTACGACAGGGATCACTATGGCTACACCTTC. It yields the protein CSAYDRDHYGYTF.

The chain joins TRBV6-5 to TRBJ1-2; D call uncertain. The CDR3 covers 15 residues. The germline CDR1 and CDR2 sequences are MNHEY and SVGAGI. V lost 0 bases and J 2 bases, leaving 10 bases between the germline ends. CDR3: CASSYSISGNYGYTF. The CDR3, as DNA: TGTGCCAGCAGTTACTCGATTTCAGGAAACTATGGCTACACCTTC.

The chain employs TRBV6-6 and TRBJ2-5, with D possibly TRBD1 on 6 matching bases. Trimming stripped 1 base from V and 2 bases from J, with 11 bases between. CDR3 length: 15 residues. In germline, CDR1 is MNHNY, CDR2 SVGAGI (reference sequence). CDR3 nucleotide sequence: TGTGCCAGCAGTTACTTGAGGACAGCGCAAGAGACCCAGTACTTC. It yields the protein CASSYLRTAQETQYF.

This sequence joins TRBV28 and TRBJ1-2, with a weak D call TRBD1 (5 bases). CDR1 and CDR2 (germline): MDHEN, SYDVKM. V was cut by 2 bases and J by 7 bases, with 20 bases left in between. The CDR3 covers 16 residues. The CDR3 DNA reads TGTGCCAGCAGTTTACCGGGGCGCGACTTCCCCGTTGGCTACACCTTC. Its protein product is CASSLPGRDFPVGYTF.

The V and J genes are TRBV4-1 and TRBJ1-2, with D uncertain. The V end lost 0 bases, the J end lost 1 base, and 9 bases lay between the germline ends. The CDR3 has 15 residues. Germline CDR1 reads MGHRA; CDR2 reads YSYEKL. The CDR3 bases are TGCGCCAGCAGCCAAGACAGCACGCTTAACTATGGCTACACCTTC. It specifies CASSQDSTLNYGYTF.

This clone was recorded only once. The chain is built from TRBV19 and TRBJ2-7, with a weak D call TRBD2 (6 bases). The germline V gene has CDR1 LNHDA and CDR2 SQIVND (reference sequence). This CDR3 is 13 amino acids long. Trimming removed 5 bases from V and 4 bases from J, with 12 bases in between. CDR3 in amino acids: CASSGGTVYEQYF. The CDR3 nucleotides are TGTGCCAGTAGTGGAGGGACCGTTTACGAGCAGTACTTC.

This clone came up a few times. The rearrangement links TRBV7-9 to TRBJ2-7; 7 nucleotides align to TRBD1. Unmatched junction bases numbered 2, after V lost 3 bases and J lost 0 bases. This CDR3 contains 14 residues. Germline lookup yields CDR1 SEHNR and CDR2 FQNEAQ (reference sequence). CDR3 sequence: CASSLGTASYEQYF. The CDR3 bases are TGTGCCAGCAGCTTGGGGACAGCCTCCTACGAGCAGTACTTC.

CDR3 sequence reads: CASGLGQGETQYF. The CDR3 DNA sequence: TGTGCTAGTGGTTTGGGACAGGGTGAGACCCAGTACTTC. The chain uses TRBV12-5 and TRBJ2-5; 7 bases match TRBD1. The CDR3 consists of 13 residues. V was clipped by 1 base and J by 5 bases; unmatched bases: 1. CDR1 and CDR2 (germline): LGHNT, FRNRAP.

The chain links TRBV5-5 to TRBJ2-5; D is possibly TRBD2 (6 bases). This CDR3 spans 15 amino acids. Trimming left V 0 bases short and J 0 bases short, with 9 bases between. Germline V gene lookup returns CDR1 SGHKS and CDR2 YYEKEE (reference sequence). In DNA form, the CDR3 reads TGTGCCAGCAGCTTGGCCGGGACTTACCAAGAGACCCAGTACTTC. Protein: CASSLAGTYQETQYF.

The chain combines TRBV4-3 with TRBJ1-1; 9 bases line up with TRBD1. CDR1 LGHNA and CDR2 YSLEER come from the germline V gene. CDR3 length equals 14 residues. J was trimmed by 1 base and V by 3 bases; bases with no gene match: 0. The CDR3, as DNA: TGCGCCAGCAGCCAGGGACAGGGGAACACTGAAGCTTTCTTT. Protein sequence: CASSQGQGNTEAFF.

The chain employs TRBV5-4 and TRBJ1-1; D unclear. CDR3 length: 11 amino acids. CDR1 is SGHNT, CDR2 YYREEE, per germline (reference sequence). Trimming removed 2 bases from V and 8 bases from J, with 7 bases in between. The CDR3 loop is CASSFEGEAFF. DNA for the CDR3: TGTGCCAGCAGCTTTGAGGGCGAAGCTTTCTTT.

This clone has just a few counts. V is TRBV28 and J is TRBJ2-1; 14 bases agree with TRBD2. The CDR3 extends over 21 amino acids. J was trimmed by 1 base and V by 3 bases; bases with no gene match: 14. The germline gives CDR1 MDHEN, CDR2 SYDVKM. This CDR3 reads CASSFPPGLAGDFRSYNEQFF. CDR3 coding DNA: TGTGCCAGCAGTTTCCCACCGGGACTAGCGGGAGATTTTAGGTCCTACAATGAGCAGTTCTTC.

J is TRBJ2-7 and V is TRBV27, with D unresolved. Trimming cost V 6 bases and J 0 bases, with 9 bases left between them. CDR3 length: 13 residues. Germline V gene lookup returns CDR1 MNHEY and CDR2 SMNVEV (reference sequence). This CDR3 reads CASSLTDSYEQYF. The CDR3 DNA is TGTGCCAGCAGCCTGACGGACTCCTACGAGCAGTACTTC.

The rearrangement links TRBV9 to TRBJ2-7; TRBD1 or TRBD2 may be the D gene (6 bases each). V lost 3 bases and J 6 bases, leaving 16 bases between the germline ends. Germline V CDR1 and CDR2: SGDLS, YYNGEE. This CDR3 is built from 14 residues. The CDR3, as DNA: TGTGCCAGCAGCGAGACTTGGGGGGCCCTCGAGCAGTACTTC. This gives the protein CASSETWGALEQYF.

This clone was observed a few times. The gene calls are TRBV7-6 and TRBJ2-1; the match to TRBD2 covers 13 bases. The V gene's germline CDR1 is SGHVS and CDR2 FNYEAQ. The junction had 7 bases not matched to a gene; V was cut back by 4 bases and J by 7 bases. The CDR3 has 16 residues. The CDR3 spells CASSSRLAGGENEQFF. CDR3 nucleotide sequence: TGTGCCAGCAGCTCGCGACTAGCGGGAGGAGAGAATGAGCAGTTCTTC.

This rearrangement joins TRBV28 to TRBJ2-3; no definite D call. Germline CDR1 MDHEN, CDR2 SYDVKM. V was pared by 6 bases and J by 1 base, with 17 bases between. The CDR3 extends over 16 amino acids. For the CDR3, the DNA is TGTGCCAGCAGCCAGACTCGTTTAGTGGGCACAGATACGCAGTATTTT. Translated, it gives CASSQTRLVGTDTQYF.